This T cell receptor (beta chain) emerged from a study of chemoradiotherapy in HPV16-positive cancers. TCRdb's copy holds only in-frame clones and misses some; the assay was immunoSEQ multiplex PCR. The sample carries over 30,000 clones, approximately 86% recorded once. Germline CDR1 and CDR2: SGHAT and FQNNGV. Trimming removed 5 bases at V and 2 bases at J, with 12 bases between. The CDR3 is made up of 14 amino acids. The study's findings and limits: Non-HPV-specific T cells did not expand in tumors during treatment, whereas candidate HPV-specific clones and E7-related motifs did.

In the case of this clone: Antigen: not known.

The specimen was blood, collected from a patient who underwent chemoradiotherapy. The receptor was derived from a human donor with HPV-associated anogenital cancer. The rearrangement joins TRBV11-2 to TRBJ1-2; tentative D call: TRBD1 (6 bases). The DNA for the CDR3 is TGTGCCAGCAGCCACACTAGGGGGAACTATGGCTACACCTTC. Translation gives CASSHTRGNYGYTF.